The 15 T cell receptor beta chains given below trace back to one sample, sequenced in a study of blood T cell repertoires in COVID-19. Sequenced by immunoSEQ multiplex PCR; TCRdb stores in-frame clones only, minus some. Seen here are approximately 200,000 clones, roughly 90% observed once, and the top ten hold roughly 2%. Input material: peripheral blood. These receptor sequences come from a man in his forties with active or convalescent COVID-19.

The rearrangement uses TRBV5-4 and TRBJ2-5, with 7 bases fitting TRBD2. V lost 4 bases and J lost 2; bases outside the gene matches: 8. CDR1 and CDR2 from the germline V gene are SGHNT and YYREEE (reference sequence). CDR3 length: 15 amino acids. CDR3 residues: CASSRALAEQETQYF. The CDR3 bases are TGTGCCAGCAGCCGGGCCCTAGCGGAACAAGAGACCCAGTACTTC.

The CDR3 DNA follows: TGTGCCAGCAGCTTGCGGGACAGGGGGAACACTGAAGCTTTCTTT. Residues: CASSLRDRGNTEAFF. This chain connects TRBV5-4 to TRBJ1-1; 10 positions match TRBD1. Germline-derived CDR1 and CDR2 are SGHNT and YYREEE (reference sequence). The length of the CDR3 is 15 residues. Trimming at V came to 1 base and at J to 1 base, leaving 1 base not matched to a gene.

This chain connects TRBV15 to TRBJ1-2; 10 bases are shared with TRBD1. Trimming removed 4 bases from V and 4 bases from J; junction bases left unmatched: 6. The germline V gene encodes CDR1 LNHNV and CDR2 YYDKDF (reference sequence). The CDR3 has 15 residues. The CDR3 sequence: CATSTDRGLTYGYTF. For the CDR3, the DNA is TGTGCCACCAGCACTGACAGGGGGCTTACCTATGGCTACACCTTC.

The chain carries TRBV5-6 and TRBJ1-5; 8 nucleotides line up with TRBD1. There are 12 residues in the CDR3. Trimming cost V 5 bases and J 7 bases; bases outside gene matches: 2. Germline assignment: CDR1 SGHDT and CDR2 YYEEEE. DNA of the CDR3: TGTGCCAGCAGTCAGGGGGCCCAGCCCCAGCATTTT. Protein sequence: CASSQGAQPQHF.

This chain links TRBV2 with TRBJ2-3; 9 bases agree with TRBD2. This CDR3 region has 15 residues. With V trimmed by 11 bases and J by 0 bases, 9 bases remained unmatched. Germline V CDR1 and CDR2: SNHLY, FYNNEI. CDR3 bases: TGTGCCGTACCCCCGGGGACTAGCAGCACAGATACGCAGTATTTT. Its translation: CAVPPGTSSTDTQYF.

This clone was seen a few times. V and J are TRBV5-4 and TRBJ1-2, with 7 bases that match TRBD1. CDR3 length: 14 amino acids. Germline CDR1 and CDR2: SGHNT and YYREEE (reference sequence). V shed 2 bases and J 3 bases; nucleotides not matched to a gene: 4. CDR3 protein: CASSLQGSDYGYTF. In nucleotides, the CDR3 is TGTGCCAGCAGCTTACAGGGGAGCGACTATGGCTACACCTTC.

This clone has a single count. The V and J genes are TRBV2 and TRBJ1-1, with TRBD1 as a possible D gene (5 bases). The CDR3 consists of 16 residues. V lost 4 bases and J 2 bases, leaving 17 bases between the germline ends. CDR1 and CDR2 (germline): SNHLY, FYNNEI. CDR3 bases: TGTGCCAGCAGTGCCGTTAATGGAGGGGCCAACACTGAAGCTTTCTTT. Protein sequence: CASSAVNGGANTEAFF.

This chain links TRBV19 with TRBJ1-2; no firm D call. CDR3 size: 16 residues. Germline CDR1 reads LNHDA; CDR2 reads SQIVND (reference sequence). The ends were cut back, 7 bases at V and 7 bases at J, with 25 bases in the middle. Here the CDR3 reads CASISQGQVLGGGYTF. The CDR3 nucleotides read TGTGCCAGTATCTCCCAAGGGCAGGTCCTGGGAGGTGGCTACACCTTC.

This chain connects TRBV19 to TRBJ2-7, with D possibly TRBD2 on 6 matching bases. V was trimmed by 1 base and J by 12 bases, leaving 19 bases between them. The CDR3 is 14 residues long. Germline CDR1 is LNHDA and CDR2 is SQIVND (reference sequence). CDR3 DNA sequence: TGTGCCAGTAGTATAGGGGCGGGACTCCAAAAGCTGTACTTC. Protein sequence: CASSIGAGLQKLYF.

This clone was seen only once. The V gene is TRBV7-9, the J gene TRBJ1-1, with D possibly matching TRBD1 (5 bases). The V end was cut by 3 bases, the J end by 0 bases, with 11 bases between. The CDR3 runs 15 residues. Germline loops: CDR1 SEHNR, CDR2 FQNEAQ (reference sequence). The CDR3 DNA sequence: TGTGCCAGCAGCTTTGCGGGACCCTTGAACACTGAAGCTTTCTTT. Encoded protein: CASSFAGPLNTEAFF. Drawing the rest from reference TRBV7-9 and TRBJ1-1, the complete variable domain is DTGVSQNPRHKITKRGQNVTFRCDPISEHNRLYWYRQTLGQGPEFLTYFQNEAQLEKSRLLSDRFSAERPKGSFSTLEIQRTEQGDSAMYLCASSFAGPLNTEAFFGQGTRLTVV.

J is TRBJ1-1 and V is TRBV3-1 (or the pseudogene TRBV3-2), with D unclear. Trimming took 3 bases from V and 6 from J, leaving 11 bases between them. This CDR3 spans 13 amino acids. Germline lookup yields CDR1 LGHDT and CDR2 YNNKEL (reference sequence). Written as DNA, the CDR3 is TGTGCCAGCAGCCAGCGCACAGTATCTGAAGCTTTCTTT. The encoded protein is CASSQRTVSEAFF.

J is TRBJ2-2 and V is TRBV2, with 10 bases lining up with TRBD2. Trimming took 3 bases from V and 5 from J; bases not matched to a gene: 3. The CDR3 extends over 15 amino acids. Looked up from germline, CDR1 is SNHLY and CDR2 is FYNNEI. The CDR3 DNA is TGTGCCAGCAGTGAGGAACTAGCGGGAACCGGGGAGCTGTTTTTT. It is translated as CASSEELAGTGELFF.

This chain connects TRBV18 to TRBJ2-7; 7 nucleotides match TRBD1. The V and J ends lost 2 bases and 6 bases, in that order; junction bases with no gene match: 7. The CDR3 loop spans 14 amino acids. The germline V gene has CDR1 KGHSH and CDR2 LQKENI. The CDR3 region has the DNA TGTGCCAGCTCACCAAGACAGGGCGGGCGCGAGCAGTACTTC. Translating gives CASSPRQGGREQYF.

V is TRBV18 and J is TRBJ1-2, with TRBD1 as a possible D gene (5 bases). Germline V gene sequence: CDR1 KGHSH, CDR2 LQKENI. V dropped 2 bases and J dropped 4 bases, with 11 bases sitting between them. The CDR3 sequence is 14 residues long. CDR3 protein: CASSPDQGGYGYTF. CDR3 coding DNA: TGTGCCAGCTCACCAGACCAGGGAGGCTATGGCTACACCTTC.

In DNA form, the CDR3 reads TGTGCCAGCGCTTGGGGGCCTCCCTACGAGCAGTACTTC. This gives the protein CASAWGPPYEQYF. The chain combines TRBV27 with TRBJ2-7; tentatively, D is TRBD1 (6 bases). The CDR3 consists of 13 residues. With 8 bases removed from V and 2 bases from J, the gap between germline ends came to 13 bases. The germline gives CDR1 MNHEY, CDR2 SMNVEV (reference sequence).